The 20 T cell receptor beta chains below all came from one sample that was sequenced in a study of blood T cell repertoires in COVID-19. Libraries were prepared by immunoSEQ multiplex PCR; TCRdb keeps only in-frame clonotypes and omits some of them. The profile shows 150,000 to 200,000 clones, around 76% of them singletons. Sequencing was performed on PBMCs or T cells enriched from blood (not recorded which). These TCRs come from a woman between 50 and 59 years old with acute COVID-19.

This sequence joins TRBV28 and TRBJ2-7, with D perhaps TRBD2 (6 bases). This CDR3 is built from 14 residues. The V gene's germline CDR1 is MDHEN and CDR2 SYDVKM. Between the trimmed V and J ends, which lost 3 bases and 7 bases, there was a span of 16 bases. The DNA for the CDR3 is TGTGCCAGCAGTTTGGGGGGAGTTTCGGGAGAGCAGTACGTC. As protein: CASSLGGVSGEQYV.

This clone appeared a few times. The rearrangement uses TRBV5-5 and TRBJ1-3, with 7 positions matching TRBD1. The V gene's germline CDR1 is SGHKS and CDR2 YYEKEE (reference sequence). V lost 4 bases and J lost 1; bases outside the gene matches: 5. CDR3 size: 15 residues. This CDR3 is CASSLTGSSGNTIYF. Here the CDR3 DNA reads TGTGCCAGCAGCCTGACAGGGTCGTCTGGAAACACCATATATTTT.

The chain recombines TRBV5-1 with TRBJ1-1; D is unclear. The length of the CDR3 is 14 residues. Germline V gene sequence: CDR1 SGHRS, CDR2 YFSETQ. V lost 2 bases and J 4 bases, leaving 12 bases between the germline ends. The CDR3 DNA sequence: TGCGCCAGCAGCTTTAGACGGGTGGGCACTGAAGCTTTCTTT. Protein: CASSFRRVGTEAFF.

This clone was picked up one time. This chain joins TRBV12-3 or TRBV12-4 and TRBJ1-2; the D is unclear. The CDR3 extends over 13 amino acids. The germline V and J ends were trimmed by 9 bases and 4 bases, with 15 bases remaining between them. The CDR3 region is CASHSPPSYGYTF. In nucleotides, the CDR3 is TGTGCCAGTCATTCCCCCCCCAGCTATGGCTACACCTTC.

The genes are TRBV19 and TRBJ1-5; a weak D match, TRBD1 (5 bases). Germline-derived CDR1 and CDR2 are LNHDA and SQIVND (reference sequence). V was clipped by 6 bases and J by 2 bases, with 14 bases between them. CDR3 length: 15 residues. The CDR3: CASSKSRDGNQPQHF. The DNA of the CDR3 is TGTGCCAGTAGCAAGAGCAGGGATGGCAATCAGCCCCAGCATTTT.

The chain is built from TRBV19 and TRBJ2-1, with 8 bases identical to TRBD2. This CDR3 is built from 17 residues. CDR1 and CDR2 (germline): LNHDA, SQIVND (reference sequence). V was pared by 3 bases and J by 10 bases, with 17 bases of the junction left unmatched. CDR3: CASSIAPGGADRGEQFF. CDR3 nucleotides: TGTGCCAGTAGTATCGCCCCCGGGGGGGCCGACCGAGGGGAGCAGTTCTTC.

The CDR3 DNA reads as TGTGCCAGTACCCCTATCGTGAACAGGAAGAACACTGAAGCTTTCTTT. This translates into CASTPIVNRKNTEAFF. V is TRBV19 and J is TRBJ1-1; possibly TRBD1 for D (5 bases). The germline V gene has CDR1 LNHDA and CDR2 SQIVND (reference sequence). Trimming shortened V by 7 bases and J by 1 base, and 19 bases separated the two germline ends. This CDR3 comprises 16 residues.

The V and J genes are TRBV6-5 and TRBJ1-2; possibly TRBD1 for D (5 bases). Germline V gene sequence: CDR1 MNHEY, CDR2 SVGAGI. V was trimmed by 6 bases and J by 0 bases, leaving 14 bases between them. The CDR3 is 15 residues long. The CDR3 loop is CASRNSAGSNYGYTF. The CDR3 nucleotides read TGTGCCAGCAGGAACTCTGCAGGGTCTAACTATGGCTACACCTTC.

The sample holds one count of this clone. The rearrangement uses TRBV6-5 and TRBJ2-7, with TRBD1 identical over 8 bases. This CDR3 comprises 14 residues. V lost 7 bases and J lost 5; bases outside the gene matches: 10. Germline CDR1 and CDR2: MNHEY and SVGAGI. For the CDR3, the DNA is TGTGCCAGCACTAACGGACAGGGTAGAAACGAGCAGTACGTC. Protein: CASTNGQGRNEQYV.

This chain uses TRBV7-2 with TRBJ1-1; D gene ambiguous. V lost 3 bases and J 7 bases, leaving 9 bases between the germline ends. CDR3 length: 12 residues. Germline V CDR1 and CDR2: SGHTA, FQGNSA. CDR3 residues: CASSFKSDEAFF. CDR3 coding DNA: TGTGCCAGCAGCTTCAAATCAGATGAAGCTTTCTTT.

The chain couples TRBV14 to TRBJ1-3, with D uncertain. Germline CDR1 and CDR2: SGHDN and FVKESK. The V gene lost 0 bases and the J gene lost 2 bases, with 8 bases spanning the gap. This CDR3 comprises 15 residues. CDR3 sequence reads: CASSQDGRAGNTIYF. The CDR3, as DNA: TGTGCCAGCAGCCAAGATGGCCGGGCTGGAAACACCATATATTTT.

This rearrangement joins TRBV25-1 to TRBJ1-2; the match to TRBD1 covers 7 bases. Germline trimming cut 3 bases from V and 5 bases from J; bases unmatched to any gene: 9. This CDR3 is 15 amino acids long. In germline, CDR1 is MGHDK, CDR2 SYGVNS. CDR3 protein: CASSDPRGTVYGYTF. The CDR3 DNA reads TGTGCCAGCAGTGATCCCCGGGGGACAGTATATGGCTACACCTTC.

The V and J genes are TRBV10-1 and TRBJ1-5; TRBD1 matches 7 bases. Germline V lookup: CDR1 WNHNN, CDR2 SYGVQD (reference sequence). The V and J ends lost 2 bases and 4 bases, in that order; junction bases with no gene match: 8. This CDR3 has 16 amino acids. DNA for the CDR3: TGCGCCAGCAGTGAGCCCGACAGGGAAAGGAATCAGCCCCAGCATTTT. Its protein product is CASSEPDRERNQPQHF.

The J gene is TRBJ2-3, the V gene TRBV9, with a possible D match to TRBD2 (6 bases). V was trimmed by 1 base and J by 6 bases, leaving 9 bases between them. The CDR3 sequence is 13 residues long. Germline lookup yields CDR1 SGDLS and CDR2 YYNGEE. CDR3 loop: CASSVFAGDTQYF. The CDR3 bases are TGTGCCAGCAGCGTATTTGCGGGGGATACGCAGTATTTT.

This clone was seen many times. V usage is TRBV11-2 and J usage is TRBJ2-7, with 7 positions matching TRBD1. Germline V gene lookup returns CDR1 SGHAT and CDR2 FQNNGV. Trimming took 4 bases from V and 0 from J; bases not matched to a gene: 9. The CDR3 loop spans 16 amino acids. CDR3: CASSSTTGPISYEQYV. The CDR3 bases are TGTGCCAGCAGCTCAACGACAGGGCCTATCTCCTACGAGCAGTACGTC.

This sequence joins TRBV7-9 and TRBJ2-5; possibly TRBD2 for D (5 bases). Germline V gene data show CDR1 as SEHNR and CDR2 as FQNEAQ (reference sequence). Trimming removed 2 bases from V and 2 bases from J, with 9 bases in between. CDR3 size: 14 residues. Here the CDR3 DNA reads TGTGCCAGCAGCTTAACGGGGTTACAAGAGACCCAGTACTTC. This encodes CASSLTGLQETQYF.

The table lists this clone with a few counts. The CDR3 DNA is TGCAGCGTCCGGAGGGGGGGGATTGTCACTGAAGCTTTCTTT. Translated: CSVRRGGIVTEAFF. The chain carries TRBV29-1 and TRBJ1-1, with D possibly being TRBD1 (6 bases). This CDR3 region has 14 residues. The germline V gene has CDR1 SQVTM and CDR2 ANQGSEA. V lost 6 bases to trimming and J lost 4 bases, with 18 bases between them.

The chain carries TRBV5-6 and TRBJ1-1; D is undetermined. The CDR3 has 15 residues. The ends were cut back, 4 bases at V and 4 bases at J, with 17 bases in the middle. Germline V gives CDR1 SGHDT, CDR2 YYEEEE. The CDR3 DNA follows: TGTGCCAGCAGCCCACTACGGGTCTCGAGCACTGAAGCTTTCTTT. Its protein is CASSPLRVSSTEAFF.

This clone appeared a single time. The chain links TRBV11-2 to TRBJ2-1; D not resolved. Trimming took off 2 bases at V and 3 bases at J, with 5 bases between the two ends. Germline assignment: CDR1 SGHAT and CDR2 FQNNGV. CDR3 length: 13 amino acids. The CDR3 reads CASSLHIYNEQFF. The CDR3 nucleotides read TGTGCCAGCAGCTTACACATCTACAATGAGCAGTTCTTC.

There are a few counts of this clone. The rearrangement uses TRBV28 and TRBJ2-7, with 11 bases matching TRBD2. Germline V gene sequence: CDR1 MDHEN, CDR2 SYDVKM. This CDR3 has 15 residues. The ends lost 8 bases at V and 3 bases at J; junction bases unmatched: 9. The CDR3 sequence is CASQNGLAGYYEQYV. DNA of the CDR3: TGTGCCAGCCAAAACGGACTAGCGGGTTACTACGAGCAGTACGTC.